This is a list of T cell receptor beta chains from one sample in a study of cytomegalovirus exposure and HLA in healthy donors. The protocol was immunoSEQ multiplex PCR, while the TCRdb copy is restricted to in-frame clones and leaves out a portion. The sample has 150,000 to 200,000 clones, 86% seen once. Sample: PBMCs. The receptors here all came from a woman younger than 35 in good health and CMV-seronegative. Each CDR3 is given with its conserved first and last residue. A D gene is named only where the DNA matches it firmly. Where a row states a size, it is once, few, many or the class of an expanded clone; other rows omit it.

DNA	CDR3	D	length	V	size	J
TGTGCCTGGGCCGTTACTCTCTCCTACAATGAGCAGTTCTTC	CAWAVTLSYNEQFF	NA	14	TRBV30	NA	TRBJ2-1
TGTGCCAGTAGTATAGATCTCGGCAGGGGAGTACTCCACTTT	CASSIDLGRGVLHF	NA	14	TRBV19	NA	TRBJ1-6
TGTGCCAGCAGCCAAGTCAAGGGGGCGGATCAGCCCCAGCATTTT	CASSQVKGADQPQHF	TRBD1	15	TRBV4-2	many	TRBJ1-5
TGTGCCAGCAGTTTTCAGGGAACCCCTAACTATGGCTACACCTTC	CASSFQGTPNYGYTF	NA	15	TRBV28	few	TRBJ1-2
TGTGCCAGTAGTATGGCAGGGGGGTTTGGCTACACCTTC	CASSMAGGFGYTF	TRBD1	13	TRBV19	NA	TRBJ1-2
TGTGCCAGCAGCCCGACAGATACTGGAAACACCATATATTTT	CASSPTDTGNTIYF	NA	14	TRBV11-2	NA	TRBJ1-3
TGCGCCAGCAGCCAGGTACCCCTCGTCGGTCAGCCCCAGCATTTT	CASSQVPLVGQPQHF	NA	15	TRBV4-1	NA	TRBJ1-5
TGTGCCAGCAGCCCGCGGGGGGGCGGGGAGACCCAGTACTTC	CASSPRGGGETQYF	TRBD2	14	TRBV11-3	NA	TRBJ2-5
TGTGCCACCAGCCTGAACCTTCCTCCGGGCAATGAGCAGTTCTTC	CATSLNLPPGNEQFF	NA	15	TRBV15	NA	TRBJ2-1
TGTGCCAGCAGCTTGGTCGGGGGGGCCTCAGATACGCAGTATTTT	CASSLVGGASDTQYF	TRBD2	15	TRBV5-6	NA	TRBJ2-3
TGTGCCAGCAGCCCGCGGGGGTACCAAGAGACCCAGTACTTC	CASSPRGYQETQYF	TRBD2	14	TRBV7-2	NA	TRBJ2-5
TGCGCCAGCAGCTTGTTCGGGGAAGAGACCCAGTACTTC	CASSLFGEETQYF	NA	13	TRBV5-1	NA	TRBJ2-5
TGTGCCAGCAGTTCGTTACCGGGACAGGGACACTACGAGCAGTACTTC	CASSSLPGQGHYEQYF	TRBD1	16	TRBV27	NA	TRBJ2-7
TGTGCCAGCAGTAGGGGCCAAGAGACCCAGTACTTC	CASSRGQETQYF	NA	12	TRBV6-5	NA	TRBJ2-5